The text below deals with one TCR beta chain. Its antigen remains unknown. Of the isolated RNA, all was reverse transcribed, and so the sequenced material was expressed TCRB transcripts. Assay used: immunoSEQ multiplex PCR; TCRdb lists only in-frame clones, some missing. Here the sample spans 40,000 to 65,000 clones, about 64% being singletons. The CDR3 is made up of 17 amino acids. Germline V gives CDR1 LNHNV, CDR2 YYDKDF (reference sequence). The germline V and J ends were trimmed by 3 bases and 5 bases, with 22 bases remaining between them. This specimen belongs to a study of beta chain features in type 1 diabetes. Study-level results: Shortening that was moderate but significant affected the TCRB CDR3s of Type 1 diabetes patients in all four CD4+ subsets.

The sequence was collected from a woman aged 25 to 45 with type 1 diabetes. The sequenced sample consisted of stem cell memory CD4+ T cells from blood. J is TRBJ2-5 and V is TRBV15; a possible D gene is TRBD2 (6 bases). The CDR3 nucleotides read TGTGCCACCAGCAGGGAAATGACGGGACTCGCAGGGGAGACCCAGTACTTC. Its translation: CATSREMTGLAGETQYF.